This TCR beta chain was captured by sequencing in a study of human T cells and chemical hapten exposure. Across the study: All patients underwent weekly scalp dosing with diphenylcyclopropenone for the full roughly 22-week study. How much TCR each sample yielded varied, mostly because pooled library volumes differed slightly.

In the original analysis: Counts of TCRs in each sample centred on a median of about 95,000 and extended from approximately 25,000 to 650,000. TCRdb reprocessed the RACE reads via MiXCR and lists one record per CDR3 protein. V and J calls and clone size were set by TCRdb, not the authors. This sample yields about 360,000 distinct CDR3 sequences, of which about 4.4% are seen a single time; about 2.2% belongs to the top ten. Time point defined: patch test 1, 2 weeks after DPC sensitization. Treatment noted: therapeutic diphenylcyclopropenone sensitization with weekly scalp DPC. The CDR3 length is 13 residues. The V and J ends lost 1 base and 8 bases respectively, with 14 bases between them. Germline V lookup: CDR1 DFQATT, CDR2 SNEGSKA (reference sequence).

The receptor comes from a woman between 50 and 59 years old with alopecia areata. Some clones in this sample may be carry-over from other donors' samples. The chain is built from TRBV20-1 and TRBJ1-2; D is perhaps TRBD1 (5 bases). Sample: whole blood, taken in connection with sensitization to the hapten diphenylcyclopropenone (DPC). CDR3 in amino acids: CSARGTTKAGYTF. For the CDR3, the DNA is TGCAGTGCTAGAGGGACAACAAAGGCGGGCTACACCTTC.